This TCR beta chain was captured in a study of T cells after yellow fever vaccination (dated by TCRdb to between 2018 and 2021). In the study overall: The SMART-Seq v4 Ultra Low Input RNA kit was used to prepare libraries from fractions with low cell numbers. Blood was collected at multiple timepoints before and after primary and secondary immunization, and bulk PBMC replicates and cell subsets were isolated. Bulk TCR alpha and beta repertoires were sequenced longitudinally to track T-cell clones before and after primary and booster YFV17D yellow fever vaccination. The cohort comprised two healthy male donors, one aged 18 to 30 and one aged 30 to 39 years.

In the case of this clonotype: Its antigen has not been determined. No qualities accompany the bases; no much larger clone lies one base away.

Instrument used: Illumina NovaSeq 6000. TCR cDNA was synthesized by 5'RACE template switching, which introduced a universal primer site and unique molecular identifiers. Priming for cDNA synthesis came from both the TCR alpha and TCR beta constant segments. Library amplification used two PCR steps, and the second PCR step added sample barcodes and sequencing adapters. Sequencing of libraries was performed on Illumina HiSeq 2500 (2x100 bp) or NovaSeq (2x150 bp). On the authors' methods: Demultiplexing of reads and collapsing into UMI consensus sequences were performed with MIGEC, and V(D)J alignment was carried out with MiXCR. Vaccine-responding clonotypes were identified with edgeR using replicate PBMC samples, with FDR below 0.01 and a log2 fold change above 5 up to day 15 being required. CD4 or CD8 identity was assigned to each bulk clonotype according to whether the clonotype was present at higher abundance in the sequenced CD4 repertoire or the sequenced CD8 repertoire. The public reads were run again by TCRdb, first through fastp at Q25 and then through MiXCR, and only productive beta chains were kept. Every distinct CDR3 protein forms one entry, paired with its most common genes and DNA. TCRdb's processing, not the study's, gives the V and J calls here. Within this sample are some 320,000 distinct CDR3 sequences, with about 4% of them counted one time only. 20% to 25% of the sample is in the top ten clones.

The paper's findings and limits, for the study overall: The secondary T-cell response was found to be weaker but faster than the primary response, with a peak reached on day 5 rather than on day 15. FACS-sorted repertoires could contain abundant contaminating clonotypes from the bulk population, so computational filtering was required. The study included only a couple of donors, which limits how far the findings can be generalized. After the booster, most clones that had expanded after primary vaccination were detected again (around 96% of CD4 and around 88% of CD8), suggesting broad maintenance of memory. A small share of clonotypes was detected in both CD4 and CD8 compartments, with the overlap likely arising from convergent recombination.

Sample treatment or condition, as interpreted from the label and publication: live attenuated yellow fever vaccine strain. At each blood-draw timepoint, two biological replicates of bulk PBMCs were collected. PBMCs were isolated from peripheral blood using a standard Ficoll-Paque protocol. TriZol was used to extract RNA from bulk PBMCs, from CD4 and CD8 fractions, and from dextramer-positive and dextramer-negative fractions. The specimen was PBMCs, collected 5 days after the yellow fever booster vaccination. The sequence derives from a man in his late teens or twenties who received the YFV17D yellow fever vaccine.

The nucleotide sequence reads as follows: TGTGCCAGCAGACGTTGGACGGTCAATGAGCAGTTCTTC. This is translated as CASRRWTVNEQFF. The sequence joins TRBV28 to TRBJ2-1, with the D gene not clear enough to name. V is reduced by 6 bases and J by 6 bases, leaving a spacing of 12 bases between them. The CDR1 and CDR2 encoded by the germline V gene are MDHEN and SYDVKM. The CDR3 spans 13 residues, from the cysteine through the phenylalanine. Only the CDR3 portion is preserved as DNA: 39 bases, with reading frame beginning at the first base.